A single T cell receptor (beta chain) is shown here with its context. This sample stems from a study of blood T cell repertoires in COVID-19. Study-wide context: Samples came from the United States, Italy and Spain, spanning acute and convalescent COVID-19. Sources were T cells, B-cell-depleted T cells, or PBMCs; the material itself was cDNA or gDNA.

Authors' data handling: By means of reference gene primer amplification, nucleated cell counts were estimated. Here immunoSEQ multiplex PCR was the method, and the copy in TCRdb shows in-frame clones only, minus some. V, J and clone size derive from that table, while D and trimming were established from the DNA sequence. The table lists around 200,000 clones, around 80% of them singletons, with about 7% in the top ten. Germline CDR1 MNHEY, CDR2 SVGEGT. Trimming pared 4 bases from V and 4 bases from J, leaving 17 bases between. The CDR3 has 15 amino acids. The sequencing input was peripheral blood. This chain links TRBV6-2 or TRBV6-3 with TRBJ2-7, with a tentative D call TRBD1 (5 bases). This clonotype was obtained from a human donor in a cohort sampled during active COVID-19. CDR3 coding DNA: TGTGCCAGCAGTTTAGGGGCCGTCATCGGATACGAGCAGTACTTC. Translating it yields CASSLGAVIGYEQYF.